The entry below describes one T cell receptor beta chain. Its antigen is unknown. This table comes from immunoSEQ multiplex PCR, and its TCRdb copy is limited to in-frame clones, with some not included. The sample lists about 59,000 clones, about 88% occurring once. The CDR3 spans 14 residues. V dropped 6 bases and J dropped 4 bases, with 13 bases sitting between them. Germline CDR1 and CDR2: KGHSH and LQKENI. The data were taken from a study of T cell responses to AZD1222 COVID-19 vaccine. Study findings and constraints: Along spike, vaccine-associated CD4 TCRs were found throughout, with dominance at 160-218 and 743-854. At study baseline, merely six AZD1222 recipients were seropositive.

The sample was peripheral blood, taken 28 days after the second AZD1222 dose. This receptor was taken from an adult who received the AZD1222 COVID-19 vaccine. This chain links TRBV18 with TRBJ1-3; the D gene is possibly TRBD1 (5 bases). In DNA, the CDR3 is TGTGCCAGCTCCCCCGGGACGGAGGGAAACACCATATATTTT. Encoded protein: CASSPGTEGNTIYF.